Below, 7 T cell receptor beta chains from the same sample are listed, as sequenced in a study of T cell clonotyping in hematopoietic cell transplantation. Sequencing was performed with immunoSEQ multiplex PCR; in TCRdb, only in-frame clones are kept and a portion is missing. The table has some 9,400 clones, roughly 85% seen once. The sample was PBMCs, taken 180 days after allogeneic stem cell transplant. The receptors stem from a male patient aged 35 to 55 who had an allogeneic stem cell transplant from a related donor, so the T cells may come from the graft donor. Some clones in this sample may be carry-over from other donors' samples.

This clone has just one count. V and J are TRBV5-6 and TRBJ2-2; 12 bases map to TRBD1. This CDR3 is built from 15 residues. Germline V gives CDR1 SGHDT, CDR2 YYEEEE. V shed 4 bases, J shed 9 bases, and the junction held 7 bases outside the gene matches. In DNA, the CDR3 is TGTGCCAGCAGCCCACGGGGACAGGGGGCCCGGGAGCTGTTTTTT. Translation: CASSPRGQGARELFF.

The V call is TRBV7-3, the J call TRBJ1-1; D gene uncertain. V gave up 2 bases and J gave up 1 base, with 5 bases separating them. CDR1 and CDR2 from the germline V gene are SGHTA and FQGTGA. There are 13 residues in the CDR3. The CDR3 sequence is CASSLEGNTEAFF. The CDR3, as DNA: TGTGCCAGCAGCTTAGAAGGGAACACTGAAGCTTTCTTT.

The chain uses TRBV5-4 and TRBJ2-7, with TRBD1 identical over 7 bases. Germline loops: CDR1 SGHNT, CDR2 YYREEE (reference sequence). The CDR3 sequence is 13 residues long. V shed 6 bases and J 3 bases; nucleotides not matched to a gene: 6. CDR3 nucleotides: TGTGCCAGCACTAGGGACAGTCGCTACGAGCAGTACTTC. It encodes CASTRDSRYEQYF.

This chain links TRBV6-1 with TRBJ1-4; possible D gene TRBD1, 5 bases. The V and J ends lost 3 bases and 6 bases respectively, with 14 bases between them. This CDR3 spans 15 amino acids. CDR1 and CDR2 (germline): MNHNS, SASEGT. The CDR3 region has the DNA TGTGCCAGCAGTGACGGGGGAGGTTTCGATGAAAAACTGTTTTTT. Protein sequence: CASSDGGGFDEKLFF.

The rearrangement joins TRBV6-5 to TRBJ1-1; D is unresolved. Deletions cut 6 bases from V and 4 bases from J, with 15 bases between. CDR1 and CDR2 from the germline V gene are MNHEY and SVGAGI. The CDR3 is made up of 14 amino acids. The CDR3 nucleotides are TGTGCCAGCAGCCCCCCGGCCCCGCGCACTGAAGCTTTCTTT. It translates to CASSPPAPRTEAFF.

This clone was counted between two and nine times. The genes are TRBV29-1 and TRBJ2-5; D is unclear. Germline loops: CDR1 SQVTM, CDR2 ANQGSEA. This CDR3 is 12 amino acids long. The V end was cut by 6 bases, the J end by 2 bases, with 10 bases between. The CDR3 reads CSVLVRQETQYF. The CDR3 nucleotides are TGCAGCGTCCTGGTTCGACAAGAGACCCAGTACTTC.

The chain links TRBV9 to TRBJ2-3; D is ambiguous. Germline CDR1 reads SGDLS; CDR2 reads YYNGEE. This CDR3 has 12 residues. V was shortened by 0 bases and J by 6 bases, with 5 bases between the two germline ends. In DNA form, the CDR3 reads TGTGCCAGCAGCGTAGAGTTCGATACGCAGTATTTT. This gives the protein CASSVEFDTQYF.